This TCR beta chain was identified during a study of blood T cell repertoires in COVID-19. Study background: Both acute and convalescent COVID-19 samples were obtained from the United States, Italy and Spain. T cells, B-cell-depleted T cells, or PBMCs provided the cDNA or gDNA that served as material.

Profiling relied on immunoSEQ multiplex PCR, and the TCRdb table lists in-frame clones only, not all of them. The sample shows 35,000 to 50,000 clones, more than 65% of them seen only once. This CDR3 is 15 amino acids long. Germline assignment: CDR1 SGHRS and CDR2 YFSETQ. V lost 2 bases and J lost 0, with 11 bases in between. The receptor was derived from a woman aged 55-69 years with acute or convalescent COVID-19. The chain couples TRBV5-1 to TRBJ1-1, with D uncertain. The material sequenced was peripheral blood. This CDR3 reads CASSFSRLMNTEAFF. CDR3 DNA sequence: TGCGCCAGCAGCTTTTCCAGGTTAATGAACACTGAAGCTTTCTTT.